The 16 T cell receptor beta chains below come from one sample, sequenced in a study of T cells in Graves' hyperthyroidism and ophthalmopathy. Amplification of TCR beta CDR3 regions was performed using RNA transcripts as template. Primed by the HTBI set, a first-round RT-PCR was run on the TCR CDR3. TCRdb reprocessed the multiplex PCR reads via MiXCR and lists one record per CDR3 protein. The sample lists 360,000 or so distinct CDR3 sequences, 13% to 15% seen once, with roughly 19% in the top ten. Sequenced sample: blood. All receptors derive from a woman aged 60-75 years with Graves' ophthalmopathy.

The chain combines TRBV3-1 with TRBJ2-4; D remains ambiguous. This CDR3 region has 18 residues. In germline, CDR1 is LGHDT, CDR2 YNNKEL (reference sequence). Trimming removed 4 bases from V and 6 bases from J, with 25 bases in between. CDR3 sequence (DNA): TGTGCCAGCAGCCCCGGACCAAAAGCCCGCAGGCCCGGAAACATTCAGTACTTC. Residues: CASSPGPKARRPGNIQYF.

The count of this clonotype is one. Given a much more abundant clone one base away, this may be a read error. The chain links TRBV2 to TRBJ1-3, with D unresolved. Germline V gene sequence: CDR1 SNHLY, CDR2 FYNNEI. This CDR3 contains 14 residues. CDR3 sequence (DNA): TGTGCCAGCAGTGAGCCCTGGCAAGGAAACGCCATATATTTT. Translation gives CASSEPWQGNAIYF.

This clonotype was observed at least ten times. V and J are TRBV20-1 and TRBJ2-7, with TRBD1 matching 12 bases. Germline assignment: CDR1 DFQATT and CDR2 SNEGSKA (reference sequence). Unmatched junction bases numbered 8, after V lost 3 bases and J lost 5 bases. The CDR3 contains 15 residues. The DNA of the CDR3 is TGCAGTGCTAGGGATCCCGGGACAGGGGGCAACGAGCAGTACTTC. Protein: CSARDPGTGGNEQYF.

This clonotype came up many times. This chain links TRBV2 with TRBJ1-1, with D possibly TRBD1 on 5 matching bases. Germline CDR1 SNHLY, CDR2 FYNNEI. The CDR3 length is 11 residues. V lost 6 bases and J 9 bases, leaving 11 bases between the germline ends. The CDR3 loop is CASRPDSQAFF. The CDR3 DNA sequence: TGTGCCAGCAGGCCCGACAGCCAAGCTTTCTTT.

This clonotype was found many times. CDR3 amino acids: CASSSGQGRNTGELFF. The CDR3 bases are TGTGCCAGCAGTTCTGGGCAGGGGAGGAACACCGGGGAGCTGTTTTTT. The chain employs TRBV28 and TRBJ2-2; TRBD1 might be the D (6 bases). Looked up from germline, CDR1 is MDHEN and CDR2 is SYDVKM. V lost 4 bases and J 1 base, leaving 13 bases between the germline ends. This CDR3 comprises 16 residues.

This clonotype was detected ten times or more. CDR3 bases: TGCGCCAGCAGCGCTAGCGGGAGTCAAGGGGAGCTGTTTTTT. This sequence encodes CASSASGSQGELFF. The chain links TRBV5-1 to TRBJ2-2; TRBD2 agrees at 10 bases. J lost 8 bases, V lost 4 bases, and 5 bases had no gene match. The CDR3 spans 14 residues. The germline gives CDR1 SGHRS, CDR2 YFSETQ.

This clonotype was seen a handful of times. The J gene is TRBJ2-3, the V gene TRBV30, with D uncertain. This CDR3 comprises 9 residues. Trimming removed 6 bases from V and 6 bases from J, with 4 bases in between. CDR1 is GTSNPN and CDR2 is SVGIG in the germline V gene (reference sequence). The chain's CDR3 is CACGDTQYF. The CDR3 DNA sequence: TGTGCCTGCGGGGATACGCAGTATTTT.

This clonotype was recorded at least ten times. The J gene is TRBJ2-3, the V gene TRBV4-1; D uncertain. V was clipped by 1 base and J by 6 bases, with 8 bases between them. The CDR3 runs 13 residues. Germline CDR1 is MGHRA and CDR2 is YSYEKL. As DNA, the CDR3 is TGCGCCAGCAGCCAAGCCCCTTCCGATACGCAGTATTTT. Protein product: CASSQAPSDTQYF.

The chain joins TRBV5-4 to TRBJ2-7; possible D gene TRBD2, 6 bases. Trimming pared 0 bases from V and 6 bases from J, leaving 10 bases between. Germline V gene lookup returns CDR1 SGHNT and CDR2 YYREEE (reference sequence). CDR3 length: 13 amino acids. This CDR3 reads CASSLVAEGEQYF. In DNA, the CDR3 is TGTGCCAGCAGCTTGGTAGCGGAAGGCGAGCAGTACTTC.

The chain carries TRBV6-1 and TRBJ1-1, with 8 bases aligning to TRBD1. V shed 7 bases, J shed 8 bases, and the junction held 6 bases outside the gene matches. This CDR3 region has 12 residues. Germline CDR1 reads MNHNS; CDR2 reads SASEGT. The CDR3 coding sequence is TGTGCCAGCATGAGACAGGGGCGGGAAGCTTTCTTT. Amino acid sequence: CASMRQGREAFF.

This clonotype was seen a handful of times. V usage is TRBV11-2 and J usage is TRBJ2-1; 13 positions match TRBD2. The CDR3 is made up of 15 amino acids. Germline values: CDR1 SGHAT, CDR2 FQNNGV. The V gene end was trimmed by 4 bases and the J gene end by 4 bases; junction bases not matched to a gene: 1. The CDR3 reads CASSSTSGRYNEQFF. The CDR3 DNA reads TGTGCCAGCAGCTCGACTAGCGGGAGGTACAATGAGCAGTTCTTC.

This clonotype has ten or more counts. The V gene is TRBV11-1, the J gene TRBJ2-1; the match to TRBD2 covers 9 bases. Germline-derived CDR1 and CDR2 are SGHAT and FQDESV (reference sequence). Unmatched junction bases numbered 10, after V lost 1 base and J lost 9 bases. This CDR3 has 16 amino acids. CDR3 amino acids: CASSLGREGRNLEQFF. The CDR3 DNA is TGTGCCAGCAGCTTAGGGCGGGAGGGCCGGAATCTTGAGCAGTTCTTC.

This chain uses TRBV19 with TRBJ2-7; TRBD2 matches at 9 bases. Germline CDR1 reads LNHDA; CDR2 reads SQIVND (reference sequence). V lost 6 bases and J lost 3; bases outside the gene matches: 3. The CDR3 is 13 amino acids. CDR3 sequence reads: CASSASGVYEQYF. The DNA of the CDR3 is TGTGCCAGTAGCGCTAGCGGGGTCTACGAGCAGTACTTC.

This clonotype turned up a few times. The chain joins TRBV7-3 to TRBJ2-7; the D gene could be TRBD1 or TRBD2 (6 bases each). CDR3 length: 14 residues. V dropped 5 bases and J dropped 2 bases, with 13 bases sitting between them. Germline V lookup: CDR1 SGHTA, CDR2 FQGTGA. The CDR3 region is CASSRGPGTYEQYF. In DNA form, the CDR3 reads TGTGCCAGCAGCCGGGGGCCAGGTACCTACGAGCAGTACTTC.

The chain's CDR3 is CSARASGRAYNEQFF. The CDR3 bases are TGCAGTGCTAGAGCTAGCGGGAGGGCCTACAATGAGCAGTTCTTC. This rearrangement joins TRBV20-1 to TRBJ2-1, with 12 bases identical to TRBD2. The CDR3 covers 15 residues. The V gene's germline CDR1 is DFQATT and CDR2 SNEGSKA (reference sequence). The V gene end was trimmed by 1 base and the J gene end by 2 bases; junction bases not matched to a gene: 0.

This clonotype was counted many times. The chain recombines TRBV4-1 with TRBJ2-5; unclear D gene. This CDR3 contains 12 residues. Deletions cut 0 bases from V and 1 base from J, with 0 bases between. Germline CDR1 is MGHRA and CDR2 is YSYEKL. CDR3 in amino acids: CASSQDQETQYF. CDR3 nucleotides: TGCGCCAGCAGCCAAGACCAAGAGACCCAGTACTTC.